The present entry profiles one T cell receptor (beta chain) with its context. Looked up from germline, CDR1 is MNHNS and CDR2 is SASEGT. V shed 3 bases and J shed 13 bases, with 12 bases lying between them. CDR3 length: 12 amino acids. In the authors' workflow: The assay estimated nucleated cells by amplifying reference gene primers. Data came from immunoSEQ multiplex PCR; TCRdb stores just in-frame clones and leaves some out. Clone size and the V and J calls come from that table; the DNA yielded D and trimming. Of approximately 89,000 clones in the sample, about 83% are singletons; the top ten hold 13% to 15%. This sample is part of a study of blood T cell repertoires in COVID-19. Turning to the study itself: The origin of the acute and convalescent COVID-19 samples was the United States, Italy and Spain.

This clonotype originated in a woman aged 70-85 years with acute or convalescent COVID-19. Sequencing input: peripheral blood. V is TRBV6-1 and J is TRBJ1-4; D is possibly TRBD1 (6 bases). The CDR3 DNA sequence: TGTGCCAGCAGTGACGACAGGTTATTACTGTTTTTT. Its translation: CASSDDRLLLFF.